This T cell receptor beta chain appears in the sequencing data of a study of OX40 agonist ivuxolimab in advanced cancers. Study details: Patients were dosed intravenously with ivuxolimab at 0.01 to 10 mg/kg every 2 weeks. Dose-escalation patients' cancers were hepatocellular carcinoma, melanoma, renal cell or head and neck cancer.

Germline V gives CDR1 MNHEY, CDR2 SMNVEV (reference sequence). The CDR3 runs to 15 residues. V shed 3 bases, J shed 9 bases, and the junction held 10 bases outside the gene matches. Using immunoSEQ multiplex PCR, the repertoire was profiled, and TCRdb retains in-frame clones only, with some absent. The data contain around 80,000 clones, 80% to 95% of them singletons. Of note for this clone: Its antigen is unknown.

Study outcomes and limitations: Averaging showed that CD8+ T cells had more expanded clones than CD4+ did.

The chain combines TRBV27 with TRBJ1-5, with TRBD1 identical over 8 bases. The sequencing here drew on CD4+ or CD8+ T cells sorted from blood, taken in a trial of the OX40 agonist ivuxolimab. The receptor comes from an adult with an advanced solid tumor such as melanoma, head and neck, liver or kidney cancer. As DNA, the CDR3 is TGTGCCAGCAGTTTTGGGACCGGACAGGGCGGGCCCCAGCATTTT. Its translation: CASSFGTGQGGPQHF.